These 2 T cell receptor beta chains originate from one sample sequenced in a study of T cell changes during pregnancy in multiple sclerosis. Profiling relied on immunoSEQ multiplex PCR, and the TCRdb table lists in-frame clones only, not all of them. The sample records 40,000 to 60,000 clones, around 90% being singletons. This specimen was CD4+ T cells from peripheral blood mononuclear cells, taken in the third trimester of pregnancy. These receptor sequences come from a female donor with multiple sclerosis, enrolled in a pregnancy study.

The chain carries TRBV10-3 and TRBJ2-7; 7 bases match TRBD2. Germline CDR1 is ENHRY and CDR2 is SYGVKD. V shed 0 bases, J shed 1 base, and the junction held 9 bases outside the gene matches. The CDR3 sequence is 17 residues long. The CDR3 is CAISESGGVTSSYEQYF. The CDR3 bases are TGTGCCATCAGTGAGTCGGGGGGGGTTACAAGTTCCTACGAGCAGTACTTC.

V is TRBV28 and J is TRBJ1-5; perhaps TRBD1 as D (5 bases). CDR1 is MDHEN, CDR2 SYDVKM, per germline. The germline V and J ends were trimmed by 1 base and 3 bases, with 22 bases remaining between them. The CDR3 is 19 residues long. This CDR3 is CASSLYGRGTGLNNQPQHF. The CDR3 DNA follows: TGTGCCAGCAGTTTATACGGTCGGGGGACGGGCCTTAACAATCAGCCCCAGCATTTT.